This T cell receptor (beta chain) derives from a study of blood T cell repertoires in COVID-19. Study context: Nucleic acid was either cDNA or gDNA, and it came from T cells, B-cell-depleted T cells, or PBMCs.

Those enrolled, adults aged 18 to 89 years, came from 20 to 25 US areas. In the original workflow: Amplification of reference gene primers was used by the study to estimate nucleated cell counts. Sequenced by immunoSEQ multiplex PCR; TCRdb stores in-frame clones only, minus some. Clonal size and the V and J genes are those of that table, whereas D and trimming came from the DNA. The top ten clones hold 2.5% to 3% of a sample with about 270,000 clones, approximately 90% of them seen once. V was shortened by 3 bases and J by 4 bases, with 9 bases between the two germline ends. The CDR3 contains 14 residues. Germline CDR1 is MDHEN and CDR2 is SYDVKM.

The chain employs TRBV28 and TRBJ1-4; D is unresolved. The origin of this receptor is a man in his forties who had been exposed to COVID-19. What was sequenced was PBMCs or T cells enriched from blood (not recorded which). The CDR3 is CASSFQLNNEKLFF. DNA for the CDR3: TGTGCCAGCAGTTTCCAACTGAATAATGAAAAACTGTTTTTT.